The rows below give T cell receptor beta chains drawn from one sample of a study of blood T cell repertoires in COVID-19. Profiling relied on immunoSEQ multiplex PCR, and the TCRdb table lists in-frame clones only, not all of them. The top ten hold around 4% of the sample, which has 55,000 to 70,000 clones, about 86% seen once. The sample comprised peripheral blood. These receptors were taken from a man aged 50 to 59 with acute or convalescent COVID-19. The CDR3 runs from the conserved cysteine through the conserved F or W. A D gene is named only where the DNA matches it firmly. Clone size is given for some rows only: seen once, a few or many times, or a class if the clone is expanded.

J gene | V gene | D gene | clone size | CDR3 protein | CDR3 DNA
TRBJ1-4 | TRBV10-3 | . | . | CAITSATNEKLFF | TGTGCCATCACTTCTGCAACTAATGAAAAACTGTTTTTT
TRBJ2-3 | TRBV5-4 | . | . | CASSFYRADTQYF | TGTGCCAGCAGCTTTTACAGGGCAGATACGCAGTATTTT
TRBJ2-2 | TRBV7-3 | . | . | CASSQGRGSNTGELFF | TGTGCCAGCAGTCAAGGGAGAGGATCTAACACCGGGGAGCTGTTTTTT
TRBJ2-2 | TRBV10-1 | . | . | CASSEGGANTGELFF | TGCGCCAGCAGTGAAGGGGGTGCGAACACCGGGGAGCTGTTTTTT
TRBJ2-3 | TRBV19 | . | . | CASSMVLSGGTQYF | TGTGCCAGTAGTATGGTCCTCTCAGGGGGGACGCAGTATTTT
TRBJ1-2 | TRBV29-1 | . | . | CSVTGKSLYGYTF | TGCAGCGTTACAGGGAAATCCCTCTATGGCTACACCTTC
TRBJ2-3 | TRBV14 | . | . | CASSQDIVLTAATDTQYF | TGTGCCAGCAGCCAAGATATAGTCTTGACAGCCGCGACAGATACGCAGTATTTT
TRBJ2-1 | TRBV6-5 | TRBD2 | . | CASKIGTSSYNEQFF | TGTGCCAGCAAAATCGGGACTAGTTCCTACAATGAGCAGTTCTTC
TRBJ1-2 | TRBV6-6 | TRBD1 | . | CASTLGQIEPYGYTF | TGTGCCAGCACCCTGGGACAGATTGAACCTTATGGCTACACCTTC
TRBJ2-1 | TRBV27 | . | . | CASSLYRYNEQFF | TGTGCCAGCAGTTTATACAGATACAATGAGCAGTTCTTC
TRBJ2-1 | TRBV11-2 | . | . | CASSLAYNEQFF | TGTGCCAGCAGCTTAGCTTACAATGAGCAGTTCTTC
TRBJ1-1 | TRBV2 | . | . | CASSDRGFTEAFF | TGTGCCAGCAGCGACCGGGGTTTCACTGAAGCTTTCTTT
TRBJ2-1 | TRBV11-2 | . | . | CASRSTLYEQFF | TGTGCCAGCAGGAGCACGCTCTATGAGCAGTTCTTC
TRBJ1-3 | TRBV25-1 | . | . | CAVGARNSGNTIYF | TGTGCCGTAGGAGCCCGGAATTCTGGAAACACCATATATTTT
TRBJ1-1 | TRBV6-5 | TRBD1 | . | CASSYSGTGGSEAFF | TGTGCCAGCAGTTACTCAGGGACAGGGGGCTCAGAAGCTTTCTTT
TRBJ2-7 | TRBV11-2 | TRBD1 | . | CASSVGTAYEQYF | TGTGCCAGCAGCGTAGGGACAGCCTACGAGCAGTACTTC
TRBJ1-3 | TRBV5-1 | . | few | CASRSTGIGNTIYF | TGCGCCAGCAGGTCTACAGGGATCGGAAACACCATATATTTT
TRBJ1-2 | TRBV5-6 | . | few | CASSLGRGYGYTF | TGTGCCAGCAGCTTGGGTAGGGGCTATGGCTACACCTTC
TRBJ2-7 | TRBV19 | . | . | CASSIGGATGEQYF | TGTGCCAGTAGTATAGGGGGAGCTACCGGCGAGCAGTACTTC
TRBJ2-1 | TRBV9 | . | . | CASSRSGGSSYNEQFF | TGTGCCAGCAGTCGATCCGGGGGAAGCTCCTACAATGAGCAGTTCTTC
TRBJ2-6 | TRBV2 | TRBD1 | . | CASSSSGTGDGANVLTF | TGTGCCAGCAGTTCAAGCGGGACAGGGGATGGGGCCAACGTCCTGACTTTC
TRBJ2-2 | TRBV7-2 | TRBD2 | once | CASSKRTGGRVGELFF | TGTGCCAGCAGTAAGAGGACGGGAGGACGTGTCGGGGAGCTGTTTTTT
TRBJ1-4 | TRBV30 | . | . | CAWSPGTNEKLFF | TGTGCCTGGAGTCCGGGGACTAATGAAAAACTGTTTTTT
TRBJ2-1 | TRBV4-2 | . | . | CASSQDGGPGDNEQFF | TGTGCCAGCAGCCAAGATGGCGGCCCGGGTGACAATGAGCAGTTCTTC
TRBJ2-3 | TRBV5-6 | . | . | CASSPGGGGDTQYF | TGTGCCAGCAGCCCTGGTGGGGGAGGAGATACGCAGTATTTT
TRBJ2-3 | TRBV6-5 | . | . | CASSYGLGGTDTQYF | TGTGCCAGCAGTTACGGTCTAGGGGGCACAGATACGCAGTATTTT
TRBJ2-1 | TRBV30 | . | . | CAWSSTSNEQFF | TGTGCCTGGAGTTCTACCTCCAATGAGCAGTTCTTC
TRBJ2-2 | TRBV7-2 | TRBD2 | . | CASSPRAGGRTGEPFF | TGTGCCAGCAGCCCCCGGGCGGGAGGAAGGACCGGGGAGCCGTTTTTT
TRBJ1-6 | TRBV2 | . | . | CASSSGRGNSPLHF | TGTGCCAGCAGTTCGGGCCGGGGTAATTCACCCCTCCACTTT
TRBJ1-6 | TRBV7-6 | TRBD1 | . | CASSLALGTVSSPLHF | TGTGCCAGCAGCTTAGCGCTAGGGACAGTGTCTTCACCCCTCCACTTT
TRBJ2-4 | TRBV27 | TRBD1 | . | CASSATGTDKNIQYF | TGTGCCAGCAGTGCCACCGGGACAGACAAAAACATTCAGTACTTC
TRBJ2-5 | TRBV19 | TRBD1 | . | CASSIRPGTGIETQYF | TGTGCCAGTAGTATAAGGCCCGGGACAGGGATAGAGACCCAGTACTTC
TRBJ2-7 | TRBV27 | TRBD1 | . | CASRGTGYWYEQYF | TGTGCCAGCCGCGGGACAGGGTATTGGTACGAGCAGTACTTC
TRBJ2-4 | TRBV12-1 | . | . | CASRQGSRYIQYF | TGTGCCAGCAGGCAGGGCAGCCGGTACATTCAGTACTTC
TRBJ2-1 | TRBV27 | . | . | CASSFSTYNEQFF | TGTGCCAGCAGTTTTAGTACCTACAATGAGCAGTTCTTC
TRBJ2-6 | TRBV6-6 | . | . | CASREGQNGANVLTF | TGTGCCAGCAGGGAGGGCCAGAATGGGGCCAACGTCCTGACTTTC
TRBJ1-3 | TRBV11-2 | TRBD1 | . | CASRTVPTRGRSGNTIYF | TGTGCCAGCAGAACCGTTCCGACGAGGGGGCGATCTGGAAACACCATATATTTT
TRBJ1-1 | TRBV7-3 | . | . | CASSLSEQAGAFF | TGTGCCAGCAGCTTATCAGAGCAAGCAGGAGCTTTCTTT
TRBJ1-2 | TRBV5-4 | TRBD1 | . | CASSLGQGDIYGYTF | TGTGCCAGCAGCCTGGGACAGGGGGATATCTATGGCTACACCTTC
TRBJ2-3 | TRBV9 | TRBD2 | . | CASSVEEAGGTDTQYF | TGTGCCAGCAGCGTAGAGGAAGCGGGGGGCACAGATACGCAGTATTTT
TRBJ1-6 | TRBV10-3 | . | few | CAISDAQGVYNSPLHF | TGTGCCATCAGTGACGCCCAAGGGGTTTATAATTCACCCCTCCACTTT
TRBJ2-7 | TRBV24-1 | TRBD2 | . | CATSDPREGNEQYF | TGTGCCACCAGTGATCCCCGGGAGGGAAACGAGCAGTACTTC
TRBJ2-1 | TRBV7-9 | . | . | CASCKNYNEQFF | TGTGCCAGCTGTAAAAACTACAATGAGCAGTTCTTC
TRBJ2-5 | TRBV19 | . | . | CASSIWLWETQYF | TGTGCCAGTAGTATATGGCTGTGGGAGACCCAGTACTTC
TRBJ2-5 | TRBV12-3/TRBV12-4 | TRBD2 | . | CASGASGIETQYF | TGTGCCAGCGGGGCTAGCGGGATAGAGACCCAGTACTTC
TRBJ2-4 | TRBV19 | TRBD1 | . | CASSPGQKNIQYF | TGTGCCAGTAGTCCGGGACAGAAAAACATTCAGTACTTC
TRBJ1-1 | TRBV5-5 | . | once | CASSLWAINTEAFF | TGTGCCAGCAGCTTGTGGGCAATCAACACTGAAGCTTTCTTT
TRBJ2-7 | TRBV27 | TRBD2 | . | CASSFGTTYEQYF | TGTGCCAGCAGTTTTGGGACTACTTACGAGCAGTACTTC
TRBJ1-5 | TRBV19 | . | . | CASSIDGDQPQHF | TGTGCCAGTAGTATTGACGGGGATCAGCCCCAGCATTTT
TRBJ1-5 | TRBV18 | TRBD1 | . | CASSGTEDQPQHF | TGTGCCAGCTCCGGGACAGAAGATCAGCCCCAGCATTTT
TRBJ2-7 | TRBV27 | . | . | CASSLSGGGNYEQYF | TGTGCCAGCAGTTTATCGGGCGGAGGGAACTACGAGCAGTACTTC
TRBJ1-1 | TRBV5-1 | . | . | CASSLEGGENTEAFF | TGCGCCAGCAGCTTGGAGGGAGGGGAGAACACTGAAGCTTTCTTT